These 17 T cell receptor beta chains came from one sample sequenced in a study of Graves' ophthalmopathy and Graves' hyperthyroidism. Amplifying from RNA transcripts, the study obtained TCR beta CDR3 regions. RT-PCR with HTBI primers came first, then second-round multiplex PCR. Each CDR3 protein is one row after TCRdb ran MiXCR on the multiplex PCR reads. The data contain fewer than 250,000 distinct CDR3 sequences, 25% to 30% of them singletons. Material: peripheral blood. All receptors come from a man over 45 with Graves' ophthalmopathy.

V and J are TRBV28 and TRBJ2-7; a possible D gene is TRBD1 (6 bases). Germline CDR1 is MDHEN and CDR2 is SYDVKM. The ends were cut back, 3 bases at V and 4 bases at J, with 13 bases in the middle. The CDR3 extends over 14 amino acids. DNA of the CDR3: TGTGCCAGCAGTTTTGAACAGGGTAAATACGAGCAGTACTTC. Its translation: CASSFEQGKYEQYF.

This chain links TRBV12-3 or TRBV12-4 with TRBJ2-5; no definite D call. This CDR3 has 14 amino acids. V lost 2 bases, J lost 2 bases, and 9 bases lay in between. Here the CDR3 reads CASSLSRRQETQYF. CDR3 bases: TGTGCCAGCAGTTTAAGCCGAAGACAAGAGACCCAGTACTTC.

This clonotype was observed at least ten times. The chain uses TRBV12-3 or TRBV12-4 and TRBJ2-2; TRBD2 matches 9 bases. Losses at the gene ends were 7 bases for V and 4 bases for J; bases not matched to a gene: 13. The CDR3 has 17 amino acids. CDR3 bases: TGTGCCAGCATCTTAGGCGTAGCGGGAGATCGCACCGGGGAGCTGTTTTTT. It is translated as CASILGVAGDRTGELFF.

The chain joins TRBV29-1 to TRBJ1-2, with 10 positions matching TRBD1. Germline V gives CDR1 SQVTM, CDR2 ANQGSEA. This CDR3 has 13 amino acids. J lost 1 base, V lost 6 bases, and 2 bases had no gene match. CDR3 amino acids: CSVGQGDNYGYTF. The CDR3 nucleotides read TGCAGCGTCGGACAGGGGGATAACTATGGCTACACCTTC.

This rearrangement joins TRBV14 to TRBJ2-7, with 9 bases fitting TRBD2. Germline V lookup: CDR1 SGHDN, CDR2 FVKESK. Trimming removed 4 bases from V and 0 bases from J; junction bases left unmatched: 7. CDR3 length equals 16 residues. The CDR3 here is CASSLTTSGSSYEQYF. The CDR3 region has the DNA TGTGCCAGCAGCCTTACGACTAGCGGAAGCTCCTACGAGCAGTACTTC.

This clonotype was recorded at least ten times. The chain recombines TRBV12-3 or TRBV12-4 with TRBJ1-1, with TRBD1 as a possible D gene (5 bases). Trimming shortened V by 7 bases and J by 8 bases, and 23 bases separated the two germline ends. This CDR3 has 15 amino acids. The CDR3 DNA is TGTGCCAGCAACTGGGGTTTACTCGGGGGAGAGGAAGCTTTCTTT. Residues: CASNWGLLGGEEAFF.

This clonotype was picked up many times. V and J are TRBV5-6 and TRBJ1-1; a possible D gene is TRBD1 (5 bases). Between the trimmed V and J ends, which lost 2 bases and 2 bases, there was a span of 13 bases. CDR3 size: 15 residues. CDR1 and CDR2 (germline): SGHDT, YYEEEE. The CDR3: CASSLVNGQNTEAFF. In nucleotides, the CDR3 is TGTGCCAGCAGCTTAGTTAACGGACAAAACACTGAAGCTTTCTTT.

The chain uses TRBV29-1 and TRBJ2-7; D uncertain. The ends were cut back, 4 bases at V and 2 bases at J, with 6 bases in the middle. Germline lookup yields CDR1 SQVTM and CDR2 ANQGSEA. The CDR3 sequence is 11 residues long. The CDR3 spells CSVVLTYEQYF. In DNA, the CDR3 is TGCAGCGTTGTACTAACCTACGAGCAGTACTTC.

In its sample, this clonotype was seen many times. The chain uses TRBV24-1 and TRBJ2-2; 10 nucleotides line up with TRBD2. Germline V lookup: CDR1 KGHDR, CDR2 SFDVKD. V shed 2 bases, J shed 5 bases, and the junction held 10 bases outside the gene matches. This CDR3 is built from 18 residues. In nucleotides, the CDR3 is TGTGCCACCAGTGATTCAGATGCCGGGACTAGCGATACCGGGGAGCTGTTTTTT. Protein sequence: CATSDSDAGTSDTGELFF.

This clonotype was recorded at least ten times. CDR3 in amino acids: CATGWTGGEGETQYF. CDR3 DNA sequence: TGTGCCACCGGATGGACAGGGGGCGAGGGAGAGACCCAGTACTTC. This sequence joins TRBV15 and TRBJ2-5, with 11 bases lining up with TRBD1. CDR3 size: 15 residues. V gave up 8 bases and J gave up 4 bases; unmatched junction bases: 9. Germline CDR1 and CDR2: LNHNV and YYDKDF (reference sequence).

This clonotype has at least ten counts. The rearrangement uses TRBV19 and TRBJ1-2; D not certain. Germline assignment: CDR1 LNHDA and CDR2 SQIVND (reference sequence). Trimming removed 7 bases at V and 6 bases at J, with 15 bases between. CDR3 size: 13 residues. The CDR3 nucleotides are TGTGCCAGTACCATTGGGCAGTCTAATGGCTACACCTTC. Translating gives CASTIGQSNGYTF.

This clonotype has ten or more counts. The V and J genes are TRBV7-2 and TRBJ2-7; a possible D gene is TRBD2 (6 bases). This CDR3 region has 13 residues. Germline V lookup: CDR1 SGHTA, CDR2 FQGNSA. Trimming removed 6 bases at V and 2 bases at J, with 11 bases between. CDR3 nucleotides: TGTGCCAGCAGGGAGGGAGGAACCTACGAGCAGTACTTC. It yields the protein CASREGGTYEQYF.

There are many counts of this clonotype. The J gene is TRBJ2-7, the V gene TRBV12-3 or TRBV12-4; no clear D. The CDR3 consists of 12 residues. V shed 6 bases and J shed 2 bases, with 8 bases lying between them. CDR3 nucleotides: TGTGCCAGCAGCCAGCGACCCTACGAGCAGTACTTC. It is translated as CASSQRPYEQYF.

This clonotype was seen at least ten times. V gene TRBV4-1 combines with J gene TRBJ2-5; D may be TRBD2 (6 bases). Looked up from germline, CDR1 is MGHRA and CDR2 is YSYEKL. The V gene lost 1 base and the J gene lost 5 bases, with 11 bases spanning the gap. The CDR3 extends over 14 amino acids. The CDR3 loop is CASSQAGVGETQYF. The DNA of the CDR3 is TGCGCCAGCAGCCAAGCGGGGGTGGGGGAGACCCAGTACTTC.

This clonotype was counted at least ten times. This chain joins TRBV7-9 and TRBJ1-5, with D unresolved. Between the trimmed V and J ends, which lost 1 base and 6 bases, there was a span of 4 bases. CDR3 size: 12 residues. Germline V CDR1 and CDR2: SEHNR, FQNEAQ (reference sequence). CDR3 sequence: CASSLGSQPQHF. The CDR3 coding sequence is TGTGCCAGCAGCTTAGGTAGTCAGCCCCAGCATTTT.

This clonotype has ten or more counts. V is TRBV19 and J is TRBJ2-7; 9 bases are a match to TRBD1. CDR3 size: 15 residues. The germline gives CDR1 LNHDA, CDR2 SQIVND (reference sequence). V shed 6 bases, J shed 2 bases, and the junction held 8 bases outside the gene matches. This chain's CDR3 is CASRPGQGLTYEQYF. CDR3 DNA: TGTGCCAGTAGGCCGGGACAGGGTTTGACCTACGAGCAGTACTTC.

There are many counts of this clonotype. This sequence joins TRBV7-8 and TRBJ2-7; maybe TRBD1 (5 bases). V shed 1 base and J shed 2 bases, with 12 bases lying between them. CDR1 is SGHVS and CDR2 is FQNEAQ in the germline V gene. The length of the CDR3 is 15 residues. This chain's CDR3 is CASSLEIQETYEQYF. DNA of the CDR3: TGTGCCAGCAGCTTAGAAATACAGGAGACCTACGAGCAGTACTTC.